Below are 7 T cell receptor delta chains sequenced from a single sample in a study of Vδ1+ human thymocytes. Findings and limits, study-wide: Thymic TRG and TRD repertoires appeared highly polyclonal, with Gaussian CDR3 length distributions.

Their antigens remain unidentified. RNA was extracted from the cells and then reverse transcribed. Multiplex PCR used pooled V-gene forward primers and a constant-region reverse primer to amplify CDR3s. TCRdb repeated clone calling on the multiplex PCR reads with CATT. The repertoire holds some 54,000 delta-chain clones, with 15% as singletons. The sample was Vdelta1+ gamma-delta thymocytes from the thymus. The subset denotes: FACS-sorted CD3+ TCRalphabeta- TCRVdelta1+ TCRVdelta2- thymocytes. The receptors come from a boy under three years old who had congenital heart surgery.

This clone was found a few times. The chain recombines TRDV2 with TRDJ1; 12 positions agree with TRDD3. The CDR3 extends over 19 amino acids. V lost 3 bases and J lost 7; bases outside the gene matches: 20. Germline V gene sequence: CDR1 GEAIGNYY, CDR2 EKD. CDR3 residues: CACDLNWGILSWVPRKLIF. CDR3 DNA: TGTGCCTGTGACTTGAACTGGGGGATACTGAGCTGGGTACCCCGTAAACTCATCTTT.

Details on this clone: It may be a read error: a sequence one base away is much more abundant. The sample holds other DNA sequences that translate to the same CDR3. V is TRAV29/DV5 and J is TRDJ2; 12 nucleotides line up with TRDD3. Germline CDR1 reads NSMFDY; CDR2 reads ISSIKDK. CDR3 length equals 23 residues. CDR3 nucleotide sequence: TGTGCAGCAAACTCTCTGGGACGATTGGTAAACTGGGGGATACACGGCTTGACTGCACAACTCTTCTTT. Its protein is CAANSLGRLVNWGIHGLTAQLFF.

In its sample, this clone was seen a few times. The identical CDR3 is also encoded by other nucleotide sequences in the sample. V and J are TRDV1 and TRDJ1; 12 nucleotides align to TRDD3. J was trimmed by 1 base and V by 3 bases; bases with no gene match: 18. This CDR3 has 21 amino acids. Germline CDR1 reads TSWWSYY; CDR2 reads QGS. In DNA form, the CDR3 reads TGTGCTCTTGGGGATTACTTCATTCCCACTGGGGGATACATCGGCACCGATAAACTCATCTTT. Amino acids: CALGDYFIPTGGYIGTDKLIF.

This clone was found a few times. J is TRDJ1 and V is TRDV3; 8 bases are shared with TRDD3. The CDR3 covers 20 residues. In germline, CDR1 is TVYSNPD, CDR2 GDNSRS (reference sequence). With 3 bases clipped from V and 1 base from J, the junction kept 25 bases outside the gene matches. CDR3 in amino acids: CALIISVQMYWGPPTDKLIF. The CDR3 DNA is TGTGCCTTAATCATTTCCGTCCAGATGTACTGGGGGCCCCCCACCGATAAACTCATCTTT.

J is TRDJ1 and V is TRDV1; 9 bases line up with TRDD2. After removal of 3 bases from V and 4 bases from J, the junction contained 18 bases not matched to a gene. The CDR3 is 19 residues long. Germline V gene lookup returns CDR1 TSWWSYY and CDR2 QGS. The CDR3 coding sequence is TGTGCTCTTGGGGATAGGCCTTCCTACCCCCGTGTGCTGAACGATAAACTCATCTTT. This translates into CALGDRPSYPRVLNDKLIF.

This chain joins TRDV1 and TRDJ1; the match to TRDD3 covers 7 bases. This CDR3 contains 20 residues. Germline V gene sequence: CDR1 TSWWSYY, CDR2 QGS. Trimming removed 3 bases from V and 0 bases from J; junction bases left unmatched: 19. The CDR3 here is CALGESPHRAWGEYTDKLIF. The CDR3 nucleotides are TGTGCTCTTGGGGAGAGTCCACACAGGGCCTGGGGGGAGTACACCGATAAACTCATCTTT.

The rearrangement uses TRDV1 and TRDJ1; maybe TRDD3 (6 bases). The CDR3 covers 22 residues. The V end lost 4 bases, the J end lost 0 bases, and 33 bases lay between the germline ends. Germline loops: CDR1 TSWWSYY, CDR2 QGS. The CDR3 sequence is CALGANTTRTGFDQKNTDKLIF. CDR3 DNA sequence: TGTGCTCTTGGGGCGAATACTACGCGTACTGGGTTCGACCAGAAAAACACCGATAAACTCATCTTT.